This entry describes one TCR beta chain. The CDR3 runs 18 residues. The germline gives CDR1 KGHDR, CDR2 SFDVKD. Losses at the gene ends were 3 bases for V and 4 bases for J; bases not matched to a gene: 10. This sample is drawn from a study of blood T cell repertoires in COVID-19. The data were produced by immunoSEQ multiplex PCR, yet TCRdb's version contains in-frame clones alone and is incomplete. The sample shows roughly 200,000 clones, roughly 90% of them seen only once. Material: PBMCs or T cells enriched from blood (not recorded which). The chain employs TRBV24-1 and TRBJ2-1, with 11 bases identical to TRBD2. This sequence originates from a woman aged 25 to 39 with acute COVID-19. The CDR3 DNA is TGTGCCACCAGTGATCCTAATAGCGGGGGGGCCTTTTACAATGAGCAGTTCTTC. It codes for CATSDPNSGGAFYNEQFF.